The clone carrying this TCR beta chain occurred a few times. The target antigen is unknown. The identical CDR3 is also encoded by other nucleotide sequences in the sample. This specimen belongs to a study of OX40 agonist ivuxolimab in advanced cancers. Notes on the study in general: Some of the nonresponding patients also showed low levels of normalized T-cell clonal expansion. Mean expanded clone counts were higher in CD8+ than CD4+ T cells.

Repertoires were generated with immunoSEQ multiplex PCR, while TCRdb's copy carries only in-frame clones and drops some. This sample has some 87,000 clones; less than 95% occur once, and the top ten carry about 1.6%. This CDR3 has 13 amino acids. Trimming took off 3 bases at V and 5 bases at J, with 10 bases between the two ends. In germline, CDR1 is LNHDA, CDR2 SQIVND (reference sequence). The sequence was obtained from an adult with an advanced solid tumor such as melanoma, head and neck, liver or kidney cancer. The chain employs TRBV19 and TRBJ1-1; no definite D call. This specimen was CD4+ or CD8+ T cells sorted from blood, taken in a trial of the OX40 agonist ivuxolimab. CDR3 in DNA: TGTGCCAGTAGTATCGGGGTAGGGACTGAAGCTTTCTTT. Translated: CASSIGVGTEAFF.